One sample yielded the 21 T cell receptor beta chains listed below, sequenced in a study of blood T cell repertoires in COVID-19. Sequenced by immunoSEQ multiplex PCR; TCRdb stores in-frame clones only, minus some. The data show some 80,000 clones, 75% to 90% seen once. Sequencing input: peripheral blood. These receptors originate from a human donor in a cohort sampled during active COVID-19.

The chain joins TRBV23-1 to TRBJ2-1, with 9 bases lining up with TRBD1. TRBV23-1 is an ORF, with its function uncertain. The CDR3 extends over 18 amino acids. Trimming cost V 2 bases and J 7 bases; bases outside gene matches: 15. Written as DNA, the CDR3 is TGCGCCAGCAGTCAAAACCACACAGAGGACAGGGGTAAGAATGAGCAGTTCTTC. Amino acids: CASSQNHTEDRGKNEQFF.

The table lists this clone with a few counts. The chain links TRBV5-4 to TRBJ2-6, with D perhaps TRBD1 (6 bases). Trimming cost V 0 bases and J 2 bases, with 9 bases left between them. From germline, CDR1 is SGHNT and CDR2 YYREEE (reference sequence). The CDR3 has 16 amino acids. The CDR3 region has the DNA TGTGCCAGCAGCTTGGCCAAGGGGGCTGGGGCCAACGTCCTGACTTTC. Translated: CASSLAKGAGANVLTF.

CDR3 nucleotides: TGTGCCAGCAGCTTAGATCAGGTCCTCTGCTCCTACGAGCAGTACTTC. This gives the protein CASSLDQVLCSYEQYF. The chain uses TRBV11-3 and TRBJ2-7; D is unclear. Germline loops: CDR1 SGHNT, CDR2 YENEEA. The CDR3 consists of 16 residues. V gave up 0 bases and J gave up 0 bases, with 12 bases separating them.

This chain connects TRBV12-3 or TRBV12-4 to TRBJ1-5, with a weak D call TRBD1 (5 bases). Deletions cut 3 bases from V and 11 bases from J, with 14 bases between. CDR3 length equals 13 residues. Written as DNA, the CDR3 is TGTGCCAGCAGTTTCGGAGGGGATCGGTCCCAGCATTTT. This sequence encodes CASSFGGDRSQHF.

This chain's CDR3 is CASSETSGSSRSEQYF. The DNA for the CDR3 is TGCGCCAGCAGTGAAACTAGCGGGAGTTCCCGATCCGAGCAGTACTTC. This chain connects TRBV10-1 to TRBJ2-7; TRBD2 matches at 11 bases. Germline V CDR1 and CDR2: WNHNN, SYGVQD (reference sequence). The CDR3 is 16 amino acids. Unmatched junction bases numbered 10, after V lost 3 bases and J lost 6 bases.

The J gene is TRBJ1-2, the V gene TRBV30; 7 bases line up with TRBD1. Germline trimming cut 3 bases from V and 8 bases from J; bases unmatched to any gene: 6. The CDR3 is 12 residues long. CDR1 is GTSNPN, CDR2 SVGIG, per germline (reference sequence). Here the CDR3 reads CAWRGTVRGYTF. The DNA of the CDR3 is TGTGCCTGGAGGGGGACAGTCCGGGGCTACACCTTC.

The genes are TRBV25-1 and TRBJ1-2; D perhaps matches TRBD1 (6 bases). The CDR3 runs to 11 residues. V was pared by 6 bases and J by 6 bases, with 8 bases between. Germline CDR1 and CDR2: MGHDK and SYGVNS. Here the CDR3 reads CASRTGDGYTF. CDR3 DNA sequence: TGTGCCAGCAGGACAGGCGATGGCTACACCTTC.

V gene TRBV19 combines with J gene TRBJ1-2, with 7 bases aligning to TRBD1. The CDR3 extends over 16 amino acids. The V gene end was trimmed by 4 bases and the J gene end by 3 bases; junction bases not matched to a gene: 11. Germline-derived CDR1 and CDR2 are LNHDA and SQIVND (reference sequence). CDR3 bases: TGTGCCAGTAGTACCAGATCCTCGACAGGGTACTATGGCTACACCTTC. The encoded protein is CASSTRSSTGYYGYTF. Using reference TRBV19 and TRBJ1-2 for the parts outside the CDR3, the full variable domain is DGGITQSPKYLFRKEGQNVTLSCEQNLNHDAMYWYRQDPGQGLRLIYYSQIVNDFQKGDIAEGYSVSREKKESFPLTVTSAQKNPTAFYLCASSTRSSTGYYGYTFGSGTRLTVV.

The chain is built from TRBV18 and TRBJ2-7; 7 nucleotides match TRBD1. After removal of 0 bases from V and 6 bases from J, the junction contained 8 bases not matched to a gene. This CDR3 comprises 15 residues. Per germline, CDR1 KGHSH and CDR2 LQKENI. CDR3 DNA sequence: TGTGCCAGCTCACCACCGACAGGGCTGATCGGCGAGCAGTACTTC. The encoded protein is CASSPPTGLIGEQYF.

The chain recombines TRBV4-1 with TRBJ2-7, with 10 bases matching TRBD1. J lost 6 bases, V lost 3 bases, and 5 bases had no gene match. This CDR3 spans 14 amino acids. Germline CDR1 and CDR2: MGHRA and YSYEKL. The CDR3 sequence is CASSHPGQGFEQYF. The CDR3 DNA reads as TGCGCCAGCAGCCATCCGGGACAGGGGTTCGAGCAGTACTTC.

The chain employs TRBV7-9 and TRBJ1-6; TRBD1 aligns across 8 bases. Germline CDR1 SEHNR, CDR2 FQNEAQ (reference sequence). Unmatched junction bases numbered 6, after V lost 3 bases and J lost 11 bases. The CDR3 runs 14 residues. The CDR3 here is CASSFGRQGPPLHF. CDR3 in DNA: TGTGCCAGCAGCTTCGGACGACAGGGGCCACCCCTCCACTTT.

The rearrangement links TRBV10-3 to TRBJ2-7; TRBD2 agrees at 11 bases. Germline loops: CDR1 ENHRY, CDR2 SYGVKD. J was trimmed by 3 bases and V by 6 bases; bases with no gene match: 19. The CDR3 spans 19 residues. CDR3 nucleotides: TGTGCCATCAGGCGGAGAAAGGGACTAGCGGAATGGGACCTCTACGAGCAGTACTTC. Protein sequence: CAIRRRKGLAEWDLYEQYF.

This clone was detected only once. This chain uses TRBV11-3 with TRBJ2-1; 10 bases fit TRBD2. This CDR3 is built from 16 residues. The V gene's germline CDR1 is SGHNT and CDR2 YENEEA. The J segment lost 3 bases and the V segment lost 2 bases, leaving 4 bases of the junction unmatched. Here the CDR3 DNA reads TGTGCCAGCAGCTTAAGCGGGGGGGTTGGCTACAATGAGCAGTTCTTC. It codes for CASSLSGGVGYNEQFF.

V is TRBV5-4 and J is TRBJ2-3, with TRBD1 matching over 11 bases. The CDR3 runs to 16 residues. J gave up 6 bases and V 4 bases, and 10 bases lay outside the gene matches. CDR1 is SGHNT and CDR2 is YYREEE in the germline V gene (reference sequence). CDR3: CASSGGTGGLSDTQYF. The CDR3 DNA follows: TGTGCCAGCAGCGGCGGGACAGGGGGATTGTCCGATACGCAGTATTTT.

V is TRBV5-6 and J is TRBJ1-3; 7 nucleotides agree with TRBD1. Germline assignment: CDR1 SGHDT and CDR2 YYEEEE. This CDR3 region has 12 residues. V lost 10 bases, J lost 3 bases, and 4 bases stayed unmatched. CDR3 protein: CAAGGNGNTIYF. In DNA form, the CDR3 reads TGTGCCGCAGGGGGTAATGGAAACACCATATATTTT. Full variable domain (missing parts from reference TRBV5-6 and TRBJ1-3): DAGVTQSPTHLIKTRGQQVTLRCSPKSGHDTVSWYQQALGQGPQFIFQYYEEEERQRGNFPDRFSGHQFPNYSSELNVNALLLGDSALYLCAAGGNGNTIYFGEGSWLTVV.

This chain joins TRBV12-3 or TRBV12-4 and TRBJ2-1; D unclear. V was shortened by 5 bases and J by 4 bases, with 9 bases between the two germline ends. The CDR3 runs to 13 residues. The CDR3 spells CASSLASYNEQFF. CDR3 sequence (DNA): TGTGCCAGCAGTCTGGCCTCTTACAATGAGCAGTTCTTC.

V and J are TRBV6-1 and TRBJ2-1, with TRBD1 identical over 7 bases. Germline CDR1 reads MNHNS; CDR2 reads SASEGT. CDR3 size: 15 residues. Trimming removed 1 base from V and 7 bases from J; junction bases left unmatched: 7. CDR3 nucleotides: TGTGCCAGCAGTGAAGAACAGGGGACGGGTAATGAGCAGTTCTTC. This gives the protein CASSEEQGTGNEQFF.

This chain connects TRBV28 to TRBJ1-2; 10 nucleotides line up with TRBD1. The CDR3 consists of 16 residues. Germline CDR1 and CDR2: MDHEN and SYDVKM. Trimming cost V 6 bases and J 4 bases; bases outside gene matches: 11. The CDR3 coding sequence is TGTGCCAGCAGCCTCCTCGGGACAGGGGTGTCCTATGGCTACACCTTC. It is translated as CASSLLGTGVSYGYTF.

The genes are TRBV9 and TRBJ2-7; D remains unclear. Germline V gene lookup returns CDR1 SGDLS and CDR2 YYNGEE. The CDR3 contains 15 residues. Trimming removed 0 bases at V and 0 bases at J, with 10 bases between. This CDR3 is CASSVAPDNSYEQYF. The CDR3, as DNA: TGTGCCAGCAGCGTAGCCCCCGACAACTCCTACGAGCAGTACTTC.

The chain links TRBV30 to TRBJ2-7; tentatively, D is TRBD2 (5 bases). The V and J ends lost 7 bases and 0 bases respectively, with 13 bases between them. The CDR3 sequence is 13 residues long. Germline CDR1 reads GTSNPN; CDR2 reads SVGIG (reference sequence). CDR3 nucleotide sequence: TGTGCCTTGGCGGGCCCTCCCTCCTACGAGCAGTACTTC. The encoded protein is CALAGPPSYEQYF.

V gene TRBV6-2 or TRBV6-3 combines with J gene TRBJ2-2, with 10 bases that match TRBD2. CDR3 length: 16 amino acids. Germline V lookup: CDR1 MNHEY, CDR2 SVGEGT. J was trimmed by 6 bases and V by 6 bases; bases with no gene match: 10. CDR3 coding DNA: TGTGCCAGCAGCACGATCTGGACTAGCGGCCCCGGGGAGCTGTTTTTT. This sequence encodes CASSTIWTSGPGELFF.